These T cell receptor beta chains were read from a single sample in a study of human T cells and chemical hapten exposure. Via MiXCR, TCRdb re-called the RACE reads, giving one row per CDR3 protein. The repertoire holds approximately 340,000 distinct CDR3 sequences, with roughly 6.9% as singletons. The source was whole blood, collected in connection with sensitization to the hapten diphenylcyclopropenone (DPC). These receptors came from a woman between 18 and 29 years old with alopecia areata. Some clones in this sample may be carry-over from other donors' samples. Each CDR3 is given with its conserved first and last residue. Each record gives: V gene, J gene, D gene, clone size, CDR3 protein, CDR3 DNA. D genes are given only for firm matches. The listing skips clone size in some rows; elsewhere it reads once, few, many or a size class.

V: TRBV29-1
J: TRBJ1-2
D: TRBD1
size: many
CDR3: CSVGEAGGGYTF
DNA: TGCAGCGTTGGAGAGGCAGGGGGAGGCTACACCTTC

V: TRBV7-9
J: TRBJ2-6
D: TRBD1
size: few
CDR3: CASSLGTGEFGANVLTF
DNA: TGTGCCAGCAGCTTGGGGACAGGAGAGTTCGGGGCCAACGTCCTGACTTTC

V: TRBV7-8
J: TRBJ2-2
D: TRBD2
size: many
CDR3: CASSPVELAGARGELFF
DNA: TGTGCCAGCAGCCCCGTTGAACTAGCGGGGGCCAGGGGGGAGCTGTTTTTT

V: TRBV15
J: TRBJ2-7
D: .
size: many
CDR3: CATSRDTRFYEQYF
DNA: TGTGCCACCAGCAGAGATACCCGCTTCTACGAGCAGTACTTC

V: TRBV24-1
J: TRBJ2-5
D: .
size: .
CDR3: CATSDPQETQYF
DNA: TGTGCCACCAGTGACCCACAAGAGACCCAGTACTTC

V: TRBV18
J: TRBJ2-3
D: .
size: many
CDR3: CASSEQRGDTQYF
DNA: TGTGCCAGCTCAGAACAGAGAGGAGATACGCAGTATTTT

V: TRBV21-1
J: TRBJ2-6
D: .
size: many
CDR3: CASSIAHSSGANVLTF
DNA: TGTGCCAGCAGCATTGCGCATTCCTCTGGGGCCAACGTCCTGACTTTC

V: TRBV12-3/TRBV12-4
J: TRBJ1-2
D: .
size: .
CDR3: CASSTQIGACTF
DNA: TGTGCCAGCAGCACCCAGATTGGTGCGTGCACCTTC

V: TRBV18
J: TRBJ1-1
D: .
size: few
CDR3: CASSPPKGDMGTEAFF
DNA: TGTGCCAGCTCACCACCCAAAGGGGATATGGGCACTGAAGCTTTCTTT

V: TRBV27
J: TRBJ2-1
D: TRBD2
size: few
CDR3: CASRNGGAVGEQFF
DNA: TGTGCCAGCCGCAACGGGGGGGCCGTTGGTGAGCAGTTCTTC